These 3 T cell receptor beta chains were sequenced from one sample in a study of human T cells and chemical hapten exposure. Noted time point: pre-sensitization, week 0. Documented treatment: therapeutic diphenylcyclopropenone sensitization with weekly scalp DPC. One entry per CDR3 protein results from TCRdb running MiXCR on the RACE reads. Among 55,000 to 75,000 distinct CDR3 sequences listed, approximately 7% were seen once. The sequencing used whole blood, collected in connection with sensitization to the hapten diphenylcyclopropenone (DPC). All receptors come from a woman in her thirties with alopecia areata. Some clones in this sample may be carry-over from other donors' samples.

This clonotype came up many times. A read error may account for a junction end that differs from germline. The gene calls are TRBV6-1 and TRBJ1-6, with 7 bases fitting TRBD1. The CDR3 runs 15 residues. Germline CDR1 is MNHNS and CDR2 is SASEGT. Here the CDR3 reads CASGRPGQYSSPLHF. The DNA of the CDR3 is TGTGCCAGCGGCAGACCGGGACAGTATAGTTCACCCCTCCACTTT.

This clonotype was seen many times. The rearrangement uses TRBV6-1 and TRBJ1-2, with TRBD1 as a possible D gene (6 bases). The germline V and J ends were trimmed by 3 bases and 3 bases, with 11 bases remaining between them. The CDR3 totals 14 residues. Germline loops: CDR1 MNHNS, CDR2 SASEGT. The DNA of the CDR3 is TGTGCCAGCAGTGACTTGGACAGATACTATGGCTACACCTTC. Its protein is CASSDLDRYYGYTF.

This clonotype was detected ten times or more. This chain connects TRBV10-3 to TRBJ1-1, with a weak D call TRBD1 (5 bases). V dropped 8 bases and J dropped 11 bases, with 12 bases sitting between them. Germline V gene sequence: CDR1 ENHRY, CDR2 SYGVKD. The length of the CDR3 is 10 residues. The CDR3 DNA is TGTGCCATCGGCGTGGGGACCGCTTTCTTT. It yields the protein CAIGVGTAFF.